This T cell receptor beta chain originates from a study of blood T cell repertoires in COVID-19. Sequencing was performed with immunoSEQ multiplex PCR; in TCRdb, only in-frame clones are kept and a portion is missing. This repertoire shows 150,000 to 200,000 clones, approximately 82% found once; its top ten account for 18%. The CDR3 has 15 residues. Germline trimming cut 2 bases from V and 1 base from J; bases unmatched to any gene: 3. Germline values: CDR1 SNHLY, CDR2 FYNNEI. The sequence came from a man aged 60 to 75 who had recovered from COVID-19. The chain joins TRBV2 to TRBJ2-3; 7 positions agree with TRBD2. Sequenced sample: PBMCs or T cells enriched from blood (not recorded which). In DNA, the CDR3 is TGTGCCAGCAGTGAATCACGGGGGGGCACAGATACGCAGTATTTT. This encodes CASSESRGGTDTQYF.